The 31 T cell receptor beta chains in this list originate from one sample, sequenced in a study of blood T cell repertoires in COVID-19. Sequencing used immunoSEQ multiplex PCR; TCRdb keeps in-frame clones, though not all of them. This table holds some 260,000 clones, roughly 87% found once. The sample taken for sequencing was peripheral blood. The origin of the receptors is a human donor in a cohort sampled during active COVID-19.

This sequence joins TRBV4-3 and TRBJ2-7; possible D gene TRBD1, 6 bases. The CDR3 covers 14 residues. Trimming shortened V by 8 bases and J by 5 bases, and 19 bases separated the two germline ends. Germline V gene lookup returns CDR1 LGHNA and CDR2 YSLEER. This CDR3 is CASSSTGTRHEQYF. In DNA, the CDR3 is TGCGCCAGCTCCTCGACAGGCACAAGGCACGAGCAGTACTTC.

This sequence joins TRBV27 and TRBJ1-5; possible D gene TRBD1, 5 bases. Between the trimmed V and J ends, which lost 6 bases and 3 bases, there was a span of 15 bases. Germline V gene lookup returns CDR1 MNHEY and CDR2 SMNVEV (reference sequence). There are 15 residues in the CDR3. CDR3 nucleotide sequence: TGTGCCAGCAGCCCGGGACTGCCGCACAATCAGCCCCAGCATTTT. The encoded protein is CASSPGLPHNQPQHF.

The rearrangement links TRBV24-1 to TRBJ2-7; unclear D gene. V was pared by 1 base and J by 3 bases, with 6 bases between. In germline, CDR1 is KGHDR, CDR2 SFDVKD. CDR3 length: 13 residues. CDR3 region: CATSDLNGYEQYF. The CDR3 DNA follows: TGTGCCACCAGTGATTTAAACGGCTACGAGCAGTACTTC.

The rearrangement joins TRBV3-1 (or the pseudogene TRBV3-2) to TRBJ2-5; TRBD1 matches 7 bases. Germline CDR1 LGHDT, CDR2 YNNKEL (reference sequence). V was clipped by 5 bases and J by 4 bases; unmatched bases: 7. This CDR3 spans 14 amino acids. As DNA, the CDR3 is TGTGCCAGCAGCAACTACAGGGGAAGAGAGACCCAGTACTTC. It is translated as CASSNYRGRETQYF.

The rearrangement uses TRBV5-4 and TRBJ2-2, with D possibly matching TRBD2 (7 bases). Trimming removed 0 bases at V and 6 bases at J, with 18 bases between. Germline V gene sequence: CDR1 SGHNT, CDR2 YYREEE (reference sequence). This CDR3 spans 17 amino acids. Here the CDR3 DNA reads TGTGCCAGCAGCTTGGACTTGGCCGACGGGGGGCCCGGGGAGCTGTTTTTT. As protein: CASSLDLADGGPGELFF.

This clone was found once. The V gene is TRBV5-5, the J gene TRBJ2-7; no firm D call. Germline-derived CDR1 and CDR2 are SGHKS and YYEKEE (reference sequence). CDR3 length equals 15 residues. The germline V and J ends were trimmed by 1 base and 5 bases, with 16 bases remaining between them. The CDR3 loop is CASSLYIVDGDEQYF. The CDR3 region has the DNA TGTGCCAGCAGCTTGTATATTGTAGATGGTGACGAGCAGTACTTC.

This clone was counted a single time. The J gene is TRBJ2-7, the V gene TRBV19; D is ambiguous. Germline-derived CDR1 and CDR2 are LNHDA and SQIVND (reference sequence). This CDR3 comprises 15 residues. Deletions cut 5 bases from V and 3 bases from J, with 17 bases between. DNA for the CDR3: TGTGCCAGTAGTTCGCCTGGTGGGCAGTTCTACGAGCAGTACTTC. Its protein product is CASSSPGGQFYEQYF.

V usage is TRBV24-1 and J usage is TRBJ2-1; 7 bases are shared with TRBD1. J gave up 6 bases and V 5 bases, and 3 bases lay outside the gene matches. This CDR3 has 13 amino acids. Germline V gene lookup returns CDR1 KGHDR and CDR2 SFDVKD. Here the CDR3 reads CATSVAGGNEQFF. In nucleotides, the CDR3 is TGTGCCACCAGTGTCGCAGGGGGCAATGAGCAGTTCTTC.

As concerns this clone: A junction boundary mismatches the germline segment, possibly from a read error. CDR3 amino acids: CASSHDREVFF. The CDR3 DNA reads as TGTGCCAGCAGCCATGACAGGGAGGTGTTTTTT. V is TRBV7-9 and J is TRBJ2-2, with D possibly being TRBD1 (7 bases). The CDR3 spans 11 residues. Per germline, CDR1 SEHNR and CDR2 FQNEAQ (reference sequence).

This rearrangement joins TRBV19 to TRBJ1-1; a weak D match, TRBD1 (5 bases). The germline CDR1 and CDR2 sequences are LNHDA and SQIVND (reference sequence). V was cut by 2 bases and J by 8 bases, with 9 bases left in between. The CDR3 runs 12 residues. The CDR3 spells CASSIWGREAFF. CDR3 DNA: TGTGCCAGTAGTATATGGGGCAGAGAAGCTTTCTTT.

The chain employs TRBV10-2 and TRBJ2-1; D ambiguous. Germline CDR1 is WSHSY and CDR2 is SAAADI. The V end lost 4 bases, the J end lost 9 bases, and 10 bases lay between the germline ends. This CDR3 has 12 residues. This CDR3 is CASSAIRSEQFF. The CDR3 DNA follows: TGCGCCAGCAGTGCGATTCGGAGTGAGCAGTTCTTC.

The chain is built from TRBV28 and TRBJ1-4; 7 nucleotides align to TRBD1. CDR1 MDHEN and CDR2 SYDVKM come from the germline V gene. J gave up 3 bases and V 6 bases, and 10 bases lay outside the gene matches. CDR3 length: 16 residues. CDR3 sequence: CASSPGQATANEKLFF. The DNA of the CDR3 is TGTGCCAGCAGCCCCGGACAGGCGACGGCTAATGAAAAACTGTTTTTT. The full variable domain, with the rest looked up from reference TRBV28 and TRBJ1-4, is DVKVTQSSRYLVKRTGEKVFLECVQDMDHENMFWYRQDPGLGLRLIYFSYDVKMKEKGDIPEGYSVSREKKERFSLILESASTNQTSMYLCASSPGQATANEKLFFGSGTQLSVL.

This clone was found a few times. The V and J genes are TRBV7-3 and TRBJ1-1, with a tentative D call TRBD1 (5 bases). V shed 5 bases and J shed 0 bases, with 7 bases lying between them. This CDR3 has 13 residues. Germline V gives CDR1 SGHTA, CDR2 FQGTGA. The CDR3: CASSRQLNTEAFF. The CDR3 DNA reads TGTGCCAGCAGCCGACAGTTGAACACTGAAGCTTTCTTT.

V is TRBV6-1 and J is TRBJ2-5, with D possibly TRBD2 on 6 matching bases. The ends were cut back, 0 bases at V and 5 bases at J, with 13 bases in the middle. CDR3 length equals 15 residues. Per germline, CDR1 MNHNS and CDR2 SASEGT. In DNA form, the CDR3 reads TGTGCCAGCAGTGAAGCGGGGGGATCTGGCGAGACCCAGTACTTC. Encoded protein: CASSEAGGSGETQYF.

J is TRBJ2-7 and V is TRBV7-6, with 9 bases lining up with TRBD2. The junction had 10 bases not matched to a gene; V was cut back by 1 base and J by 3 bases. Germline CDR1 and CDR2: SGHVS and FNYEAQ. The CDR3 loop spans 17 amino acids. This chain's CDR3 is CASSLEALAGIIYEQYF. The CDR3 coding sequence is TGTGCCAGCAGCTTAGAGGCCCTAGCGGGAATTATCTACGAGCAGTACTTC.

The chain couples TRBV19 to TRBJ1-4; TRBD1 matches 9 bases. The V gene's germline CDR1 is LNHDA and CDR2 SQIVND (reference sequence). Trimming took 7 bases from V and 8 from J; bases not matched to a gene: 8. This CDR3 is 14 amino acids long. The CDR3, as DNA: TGTGCCAGTACCGGGACAGGGCACGGGGAAAAACTGTTTTTT. Translating gives CASTGTGHGEKLFF.

This clone was seen a single time. J is TRBJ1-2 and V is TRBV18; D not certain. From germline, CDR1 is KGHSH and CDR2 LQKENI. This CDR3 region has 14 residues. V lost 1 base and J lost 2, with 8 bases in between. The CDR3 loop is CASSPQEKNYGYTF. CDR3 DNA: TGTGCCAGCTCACCACAGGAGAAGAACTATGGCTACACCTTC.

The gene calls are TRBV5-6 and TRBJ2-7, with 7 bases lining up with TRBD1. There are 14 residues in the CDR3. V was clipped by 3 bases and J by 3 bases; unmatched bases: 6. Germline V gives CDR1 SGHDT, CDR2 YYEEEE. The CDR3, as DNA: TGTGCCAGCAGCTCGACGGGGACAGACTACGAGCAGTACTTC. Its protein product is CASSSTGTDYEQYF.

The rearrangement joins TRBV19 to TRBJ2-7, with D perhaps matching TRBD1 (6 bases). Trimming stripped 1 base from V and 2 bases from J, with 12 bases between. CDR3 size: 15 residues. Germline CDR1 LNHDA, CDR2 SQIVND (reference sequence). CDR3 sequence: CASSIAGTNTYEQYF. CDR3 nucleotide sequence: TGTGCCAGTAGTATAGCCGGGACAAATACCTACGAGCAGTACTTC. The full variable domain, with the rest looked up from reference TRBV19 and TRBJ2-7, is DGGITQSPKYLFRKEGQNVTLSCEQNLNHDAMYWYRQDPGQGLRLIYYSQIVNDFQKGDIAEGYSVSREKKESFPLTVTSAQKNPTAFYLCASSIAGTNTYEQYFGPGTRLTVT.

The CDR3 reads CASSENRGDGYTF. CDR3 DNA sequence: TGTGCCAGCAGTGAGAACAGGGGGGATGGCTACACCTTC. The chain couples TRBV6-4 to TRBJ1-2; TRBD1 agrees at 8 bases. Germline V CDR1 and CDR2: MRHNA, SNTAGT. The V segment lost 3 bases and the J segment 6 bases; nucleotides outside the gene matches: 3. The CDR3 has 13 residues.

This chain connects TRBV28 to TRBJ2-1; 7 positions match TRBD2. The CDR3 spans 13 residues. The V segment lost 3 bases and the J segment 10 bases; nucleotides outside the gene matches: 6. Germline CDR1 reads MDHEN; CDR2 reads SYDVKM. The CDR3 protein is CASSFREGIEQFF. DNA for the CDR3: TGTGCCAGCAGTTTTAGGGAGGGCATCGAGCAGTTCTTC.

The chain joins TRBV15 to TRBJ2-7, with 7 bases identical to TRBD1. After removal of 2 bases from V and 4 bases from J, the junction contained 14 bases not matched to a gene. Germline CDR1 reads LNHNV; CDR2 reads YYDKDF (reference sequence). The CDR3 spans 17 residues. CDR3 nucleotide sequence: TGTGCCACCAGCAGAACCCTCGTCCGACAGGGAGAGTACGAGCAGTACTTC. Protein: CATSRTLVRQGEYEQYF.

The V gene is TRBV7-2, the J gene TRBJ2-7, with 7 bases matching TRBD1. Germline V gene data show CDR1 as SGHTA and CDR2 as FQGNSA. V shed 5 bases, J shed 0 bases, and the junction held 4 bases outside the gene matches. The CDR3 is made up of 14 amino acids. The CDR3, as DNA: TGTGCCAGCAGCAAGGGACAGAGCTCCTACGAGCAGTACTTC. Its protein product is CASSKGQSSYEQYF.

The chain combines TRBV6-2 or TRBV6-3 with TRBJ2-7; 9 bases map to TRBD2. J gave up 2 bases and V 5 bases, and 4 bases lay outside the gene matches. The CDR3 consists of 14 residues. Germline assignment: CDR1 MNHEY and CDR2 SVGEGT. The CDR3 reads CASSRTSGPYEQYF. The CDR3, as DNA: TGTGCCAGCAGTAGAACTAGCGGGCCCTACGAGCAGTACTTC.

The rearrangement uses TRBV19 and TRBJ1-2, with no clear D. V was trimmed by 7 bases and J by 0 bases, leaving 9 bases between them. Per germline, CDR1 LNHDA and CDR2 SQIVND (reference sequence). The CDR3 is 13 residues long. The CDR3: CASTEQPNYGYTF. In nucleotides, the CDR3 is TGTGCCAGTACGGAACAGCCTAACTATGGCTACACCTTC.

V is TRBV3-1 (or the pseudogene TRBV3-2) and J is TRBJ1-1; unclear D gene. The germline gives CDR1 LGHDT, CDR2 YNNKEL (reference sequence). Trimming shortened V by 4 bases and J by 7 bases, and 10 bases separated the two germline ends. The CDR3 spans 12 residues. The CDR3 nucleotides read TGTGCCAGCAGCCCGGACGGGAATGAAGCTTTCTTT. As protein: CASSPDGNEAFF.

This clone came up once. The chain carries TRBV5-4 and TRBJ2-1; D is unresolved. The V end lost 0 bases, the J end lost 0 bases, and 7 bases lay between the germline ends. The CDR3 consists of 15 residues. CDR1 is SGHNT and CDR2 is YYREEE in the germline V gene (reference sequence). CDR3 nucleotides: TGTGCCAGCAGCTTGGACACGATCTCCTACAATGAGCAGTTCTTC. This gives the protein CASSLDTISYNEQFF.

This chain joins TRBV6-2 or TRBV6-3 and TRBJ2-7, with 13 bases aligning to TRBD2. Germline loops: CDR1 MNHEY, CDR2 SVGEGT. Trimming at V came to 6 bases and at J to 6 bases, leaving 8 bases not matched to a gene. The CDR3 contains 15 residues. The CDR3 here is CASSFGLAGVGEQYF. Written as DNA, the CDR3 is TGTGCCAGCAGCTTCGGACTAGCGGGAGTCGGCGAGCAGTACTTC.

This chain links TRBV19 with TRBJ1-2, with 8 bases identical to TRBD1. Germline V gene lookup returns CDR1 LNHDA and CDR2 SQIVND (reference sequence). This CDR3 has 18 amino acids. The V and J ends lost 2 bases and 1 base, in that order; junction bases with no gene match: 12. The CDR3 here is CASSITGSPTGVNYGYTF. In nucleotides, the CDR3 is TGTGCCAGTAGTATAACGGGGAGTCCGACAGGGGTTAACTATGGCTACACCTTC.

The rearrangement uses TRBV6-5 and TRBJ1-2; 12 bases agree with TRBD1. The CDR3 totals 15 residues. V shed 8 bases and J 4 bases; nucleotides not matched to a gene: 8. Germline-derived CDR1 and CDR2 are MNHEY and SVGAGI. The CDR3 sequence is CASHAGTGGAYGYTF. DNA for the CDR3: TGTGCCAGCCACGCTGGGACAGGGGGCGCCTATGGCTACACCTTC.

This chain joins TRBV19 and TRBJ1-3, with D unresolved. This CDR3 region has 14 residues. V lost 3 bases, J lost 6 bases, and 12 bases lay in between. Looked up from germline, CDR1 is LNHDA and CDR2 is SQIVND (reference sequence). Here the CDR3 reads CASSMNFGLNTIYF. CDR3 DNA: TGTGCCAGTAGTATGAACTTTGGGCTAAACACCATATATTTT.